This is a list of T cell receptor beta chains from one sample in a study of regulatory T cells in long-lasting Graves disease. Each CDR3 protein is one row after TCRdb ran MiXCR on the multiplex PCR reads. The sample holds roughly 450,000 distinct CDR3 sequences, 20% to 25% seen once. Sequenced material: peripheral blood mononuclear cells (PBMCs), taken when the disease was refractory, from a patient treated with antithyroid drugs. The receptors were gathered from a female donor with Graves disease. Each CDR3 is given with its conserved first and last residue. A D gene is named only where the DNA matches it firmly. The listing skips clone size in some rows; elsewhere it reads once, few, many or a size class.

TRBJ1-2 many - TRBV28 CASSVRDYGYTF TGTGCCAGCAGCGTCAGGGACTATGGCTACACCTTC
TRBJ2-3 - - TRBV28 CASSFTGDTQYF TGTGCCAGCAGTTTCACGGGGGATACGCAGTATTTT
TRBJ1-5 many - TRBV28 CASSPPPGWTLQPQHF TGTGCCAGCAGTCCTCCCCCGGGGTGGACTTTACAGCCCCAGCATTTT
TRBJ2-2 - - TRBV10-3 CAIQPGTGELFF TGTGCCATCCAGCCAGGGACCGGGGAGCTGTTTTTT
TRBJ2-5 many TRBD2 TRBV15 CATSGIAGGQETQYF TGTGCCACCAGCGGGATAGCGGGAGGGCAGGAGACCCAGTACTTC
TRBJ2-1 - - TRBV28 CATRDPSYNEQFF TGTGCCACCAGGGACCCCTCCTACAATGAGCAGTTCTTC
TRBJ1-1 many - TRBV2 CASMRAGTTNTEAFF TGTGCCAGCATGCGGGCCGGGACAACAAACACTGAAGCTTTCTTT
TRBJ2-2 many - TRBV24-1 CATSEGPIFSAGTGELFF TGTGCCACCAGTGAAGGGCCGATTTTTAGCGCTGGCACCGGGGAGCTGTTTTTT
TRBJ2-2 few - TRBV29-1 CSVSPGHPNTGELFF TGCAGCGTATCTCCGGGACACCCGAACACCGGGGAGCTGTTTTTT
TRBJ2-7 few TRBD1 TRBV4-2 CASSLALSGTESYEQYF TGTGCCAGCAGCCTAGCCCTTTCCGGGACAGAATCCTACGAGCAGTACTTC
TRBJ2-4 few TRBD1 TRBV20-1 CSASSRTGSGNIQYF TGCAGTGCTTCGTCCCGGACAGGGTCTGGAAACATTCAGTACTTC
TRBJ2-7 - TRBD1 TRBV20-1 CSASSWWDRVAHEQYF TGCAGTGCTAGCTCTTGGTGGGACAGGGTGGCCCACGAGCAGTACTTC
TRBJ2-1 - TRBD2 TRBV20-1 CSAYSPGLAGYNEQFF TGCAGTGCTTATTCCCCCGGACTAGCGGGTTACAATGAGCAGTTCTTC
TRBJ1-6 many - TRBV28 CASSFRVSPLHF TGTGCCAGCAGTTTTAGGGTCTCACCCCTCCACTTT
TRBJ2-7 few - TRBV14 CASSRGLVYEQYF TGTGCCAGCAGCCGGGGCTTGGTTTACGAGCAGTACTTC
TRBJ2-7 few TRBD1 TRBV6-1 CASSQGATGGQYF TGTGCCAGCAGTCAGGGAGCGACAGGGGGCCAGTACTTC
TRBJ2-7 many - TRBV6-2/TRBV6-3 CASSSPRNFYEQYF TGTGCCAGCAGTTCCCCCAGGAACTTCTACGAGCAGTACTTC
TRBJ2-1 - TRBD2 TRBV5-1 CASSPSGVNEQFF TGCGCCAGCAGCCCGAGCGGGGTCAATGAGCAGTTCTTC
TRBJ1-1 few - TRBV6-1 CASSERRTTNTEAFF TGTGCCAGCAGTGAGAGAAGGACTACAAACACTGAAGCTTTCTTT
TRBJ1-5 few - TRBV9 CASSVGDSNQPQHF TGTGCCAGCAGCGTAGGGGATAGCAATCAGCCCCAGCATTTT
TRBJ1-4 - TRBD1 TRBV29-1 CSVGDRVNEKLFF TGCAGCGTCGGGGACAGGGTTAATGAAAAACTGTTTTTT
TRBJ2-7 - TRBD2 TRBV7-6 CASSLIAGGGYEQYF TGTGCCAGCAGCCTCATTGCGGGAGGGGGCTACGAGCAGTACTTC
TRBJ2-7 many - TRBV7-2 CASSLVGGGNEQYF TGTGCCAGCAGCTTAGTGGGAGGGGGGAACGAGCAGTACTTC
TRBJ1-3 - - TRBV28 CASSLPPPQMHTTYF TGTGCCAGCAGTTTACCCCCACCCCAGATGCACACCACATATTTT
TRBJ2-1 - - TRBV20-1 CSAAPRGPSDEQFF TGCAGTGCCGCTCCGAGAGGGCCATCAGATGAGCAGTTCTTC
TRBJ2-7 few - TRBV5-1 CASSSPPEGYEQYF TGCGCCAGCAGCTCGCCGCCGGAGGGCTACGAGCAGTACTTC
TRBJ1-5 many - TRBV28 CASSTLLGSNQPQHF TGTGCCAGCAGTACTTTGTTGGGCAGTAATCAGCCCCAGCATTTT
TRBJ1-5 - - TRBV6-9 CASSYSPGGASNQPQHF TGTGCCAGCAGTTATAGCCCCGGCGGGGCTAGCAATCAGCCCCAGCATTTT
TRBJ2-7 few TRBD2 TRBV13 CASSTRTSGSSYEQYF TGTGCCAGCAGCACACGGACTAGCGGGAGCTCCTACGAGCAGTACTTC
TRBJ2-3 - - TRBV7-2 CASSIQAADTQYF TGTGCCAGCAGCATACAGGCCGCAGATACGCAGTATTTT
TRBJ2-7 - TRBD1 TRBV6-2/TRBV6-3 CASSHGAGTGQPYEQYF TGTGCCAGCAGCCACGGGGCCGGGACAGGTCAGCCCTACGAGCAGTACTTC
TRBJ1-1 many TRBD1 TRBV5-1 CASSLEGARTEAFF TGTGCCAGCAGTTTGGAGGGGGCGCGCACTGAAGCTTTCTTT
TRBJ2-7 - TRBD2 TRBV5-4 CASSLGTGLGAAYEQYF TGTGCCAGCAGCTTGGGTACGGGACTAGGCGCAGCCTACGAGCAGTACTTC
TRBJ2-6 many TRBD1 TRBV28 CASRNGQGAFTGANVLTF TGTGCCAGCAGAAACGGACAGGGGGCGTTCACTGGGGCCAACGTCCTGACTTTC
TRBJ1-5 few - TRBV11-2 CASSLDSGLNQPQHF TGTGCCAGCAGCTTAGATTCGGGGCTCAATCAGCCCCAGCATTTT
TRBJ2-1 few TRBD2 TRBV4-2 CASSQALAGGPYNEQFF TGTGCCAGCAGCCAAGCCCTAGCGGGAGGACCCTACAATGAGCAGTTCTTC
TRBJ2-5 - TRBD1 TRBV15 CATSRGDRVFRETQYF TGTGCCACCAGCAGGGGGGACAGGGTTTTCAGAGAGACCCAGTACTTC
TRBJ2-3 - - TRBV7-3 CASSLASAPSTDTQYF TGTGCCAGCAGCTTAGCTAGCGCCCCTAGCACAGATACGCAGTATTTT
TRBJ1-2 - - TRBV6-2/TRBV6-3 CASSYSIGGIYTF TGTGCCAGCAGTTACTCGATCGGAGGAATCTACACCTTC
TRBJ2-5 - - TRBV20-1 CSARGGESQQETQYF TGCAGTGCTAGAGGGGGAGAGAGTCAGCAAGAGACCCAGTACTTC
TRBJ1-1 - - TRBV5-5 CASRSDRRINTEAFF TGTGCCAGCAGGTCTGACAGGAGAATTAACACTGAAGCTTTCTTT
TRBJ2-5 - TRBD2 TRBV20-1 CSASRTSGTFQETQYF TGCAGTGCTAGCCGGACTAGCGGAACATTTCAAGAGACCCAGTACTTC
TRBJ2-7 many TRBD1 TRBV2 CASRRQGSSYEQYF TGTGCCAGCCGACGACAGGGTAGCTCCTACGAGCAGTACTTC
TRBJ2-7 once - TRBV29-1 CSVGTDSYEQYF TGCAGCGTCGGGACGGACTCCTACGAGCAGTACTTC
TRBJ1-2 many - TRBV6-1 CASSNTGSGDGYTF TGTGCCAGCTCTAATACAGGGTCGGGAGATGGCTACACCTTC
TRBJ1-6 - - TRBV30 CAWIVHYGFSPLHF TGTGCCTGGATCGTCCACTACGGTTTTTCACCCCTCCACTTT